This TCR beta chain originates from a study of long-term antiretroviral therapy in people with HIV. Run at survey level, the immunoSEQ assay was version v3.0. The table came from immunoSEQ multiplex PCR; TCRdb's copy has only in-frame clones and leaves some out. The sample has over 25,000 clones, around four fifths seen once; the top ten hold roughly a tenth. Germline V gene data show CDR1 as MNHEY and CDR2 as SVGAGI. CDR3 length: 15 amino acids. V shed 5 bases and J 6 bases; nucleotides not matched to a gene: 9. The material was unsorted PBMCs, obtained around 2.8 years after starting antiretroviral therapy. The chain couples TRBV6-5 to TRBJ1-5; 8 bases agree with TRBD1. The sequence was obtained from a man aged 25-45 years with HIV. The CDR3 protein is CASSQGTGLGQPQHF. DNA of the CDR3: TGTGCCAGCAGTCAGGGGACAGGACTTGGTCAGCCCCAGCATTTT.